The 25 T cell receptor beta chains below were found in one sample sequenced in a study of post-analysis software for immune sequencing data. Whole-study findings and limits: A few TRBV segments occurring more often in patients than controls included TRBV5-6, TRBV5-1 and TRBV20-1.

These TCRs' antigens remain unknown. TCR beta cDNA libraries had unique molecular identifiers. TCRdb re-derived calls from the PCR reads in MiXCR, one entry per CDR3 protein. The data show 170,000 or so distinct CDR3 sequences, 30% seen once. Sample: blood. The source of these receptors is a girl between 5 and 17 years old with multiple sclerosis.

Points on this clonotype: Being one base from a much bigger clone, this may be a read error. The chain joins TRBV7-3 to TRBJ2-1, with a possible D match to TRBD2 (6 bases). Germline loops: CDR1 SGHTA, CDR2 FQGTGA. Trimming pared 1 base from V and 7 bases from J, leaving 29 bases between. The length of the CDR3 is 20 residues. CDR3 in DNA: TGTGCCAGCAGCTTAAAGCCCATCCCCAGGAGGGACCGAACGGGGAATGAGCAGTTCTTC. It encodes CASSLKPIPRRDRTGNEQFF.

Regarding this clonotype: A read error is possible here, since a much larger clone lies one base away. CDR3 protein: CASSLDGPLRSEQFF. The CDR3 DNA sequence: TGTGCCAGCAGCTTAGACGGACCTTTAAGGAGTGAGCAGTTCTTC. V is TRBV11-2 and J is TRBJ2-1; D gene unclear. Germline V lookup: CDR1 SGHAT, CDR2 FQNNGV. V gave up 0 bases and J gave up 9 bases, with 15 bases separating them. CDR3 length: 15 residues.

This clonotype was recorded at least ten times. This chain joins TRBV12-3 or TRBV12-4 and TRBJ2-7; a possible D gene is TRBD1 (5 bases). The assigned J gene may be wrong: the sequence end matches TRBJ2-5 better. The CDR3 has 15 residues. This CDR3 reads CASSLRQGQGKTQYF. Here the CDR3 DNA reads TGTGCCAGCAGTTTAAGGCAGGGTCAGGGAAAGACCCAGTACTTC.

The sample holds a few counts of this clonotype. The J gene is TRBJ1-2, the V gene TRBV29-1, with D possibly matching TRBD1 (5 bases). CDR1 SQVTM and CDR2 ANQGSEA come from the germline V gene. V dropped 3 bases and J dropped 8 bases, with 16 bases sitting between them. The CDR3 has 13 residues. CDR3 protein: CSVESGKFVGYTF. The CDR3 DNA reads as TGCAGCGTTGAGTCAGGGAAGTTCGTGGGCTACACCTTC.

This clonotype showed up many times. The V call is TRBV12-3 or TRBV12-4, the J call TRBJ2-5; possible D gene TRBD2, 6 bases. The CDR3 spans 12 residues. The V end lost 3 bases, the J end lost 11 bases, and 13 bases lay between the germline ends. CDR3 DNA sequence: TGTGCCAGCAGTTTGCAGCCTCGGGAGCAGTACTTC. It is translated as CASSLQPREQYF.

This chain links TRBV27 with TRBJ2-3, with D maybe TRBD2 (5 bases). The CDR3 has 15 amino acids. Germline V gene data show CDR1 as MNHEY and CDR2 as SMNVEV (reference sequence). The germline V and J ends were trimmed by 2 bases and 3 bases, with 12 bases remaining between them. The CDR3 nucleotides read TGTGCCAGCAGTTTAGGCGTGTCGGGAACAGATACGCAGTATTTT. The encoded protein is CASSLGVSGTDTQYF.

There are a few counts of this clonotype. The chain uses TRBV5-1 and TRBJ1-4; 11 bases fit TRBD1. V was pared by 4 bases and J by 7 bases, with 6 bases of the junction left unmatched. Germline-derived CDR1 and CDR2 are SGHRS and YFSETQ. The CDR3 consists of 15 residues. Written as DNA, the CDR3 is TGCGCCAGCAGCACCTGGACAGGGGGCATTGAAAAACTGTTTTTT. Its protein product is CASSTWTGGIEKLFF.

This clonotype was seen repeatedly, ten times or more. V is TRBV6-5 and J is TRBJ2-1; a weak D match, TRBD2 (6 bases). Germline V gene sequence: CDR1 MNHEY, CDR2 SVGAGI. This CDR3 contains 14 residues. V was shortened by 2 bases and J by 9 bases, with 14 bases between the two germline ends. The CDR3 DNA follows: TGTGCCAGCAGTTACGGCGACCGGGGGTCTGAGCAGTTCTTC. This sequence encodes CASSYGDRGSEQFF.

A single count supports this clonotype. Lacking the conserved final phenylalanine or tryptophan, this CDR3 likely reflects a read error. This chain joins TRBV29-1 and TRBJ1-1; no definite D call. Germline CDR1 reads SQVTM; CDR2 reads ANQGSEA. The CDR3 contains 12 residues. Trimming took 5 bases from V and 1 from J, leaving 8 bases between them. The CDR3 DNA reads TGCAGCGTTCGACGACAGAACACTGAAGCTTTCTTG. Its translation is CSVRRQNTEAFL.

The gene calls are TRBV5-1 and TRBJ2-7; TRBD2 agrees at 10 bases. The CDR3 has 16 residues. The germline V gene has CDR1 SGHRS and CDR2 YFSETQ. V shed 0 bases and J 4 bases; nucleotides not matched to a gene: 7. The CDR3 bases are TGCGCCAGCAGCTTGGAAGACACAGCGGGAGGGTACGAGCAGTACTTC. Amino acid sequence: CASSLEDTAGGYEQYF. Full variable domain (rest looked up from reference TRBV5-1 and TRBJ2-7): KAGVTQTPRYLIKTRGQQVTLSCSPISGHRSVSWYQQTPGQGLQFLFEYFSETQRNKGNFPGRFSGRQFSNSRSEMNVSTLELGDSALYLCASSLEDTAGGYEQYFGPGTRLTVT.

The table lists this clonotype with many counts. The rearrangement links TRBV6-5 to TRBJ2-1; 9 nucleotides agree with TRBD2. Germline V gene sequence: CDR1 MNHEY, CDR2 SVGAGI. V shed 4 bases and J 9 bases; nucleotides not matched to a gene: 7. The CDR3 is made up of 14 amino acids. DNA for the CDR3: TGTGCCAGCAGTTCTAGCGGGAATGGTGGTGAGCAGTTCTTC. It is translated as CASSSSGNGGEQFF.

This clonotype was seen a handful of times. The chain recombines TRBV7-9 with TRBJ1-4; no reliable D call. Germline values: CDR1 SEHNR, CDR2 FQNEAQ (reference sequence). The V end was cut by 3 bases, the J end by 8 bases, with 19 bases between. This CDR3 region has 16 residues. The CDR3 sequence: CASSFPVGSGDEKLFF. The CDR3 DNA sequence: TGTGCCAGCAGCTTCCCCGTGGGGTCCGGTGACGAAAAACTGTTTTTT.

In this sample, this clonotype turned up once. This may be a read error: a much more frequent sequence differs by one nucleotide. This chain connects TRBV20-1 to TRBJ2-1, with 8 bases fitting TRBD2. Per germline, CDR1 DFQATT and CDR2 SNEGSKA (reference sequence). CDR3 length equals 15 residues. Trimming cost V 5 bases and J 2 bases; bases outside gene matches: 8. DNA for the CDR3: TGCAGTGCTCATTTAGCGGGAACGGCCTACAATGAGCAGTTCTTC. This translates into CSAHLAGTAYNEQFF.

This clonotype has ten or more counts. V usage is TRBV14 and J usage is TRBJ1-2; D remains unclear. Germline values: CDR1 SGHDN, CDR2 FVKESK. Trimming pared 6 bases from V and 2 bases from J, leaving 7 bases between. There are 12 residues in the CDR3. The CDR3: CASRRANYGYTF. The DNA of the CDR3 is TGTGCCAGCAGGCGGGCGAACTATGGCTACACCTTC.

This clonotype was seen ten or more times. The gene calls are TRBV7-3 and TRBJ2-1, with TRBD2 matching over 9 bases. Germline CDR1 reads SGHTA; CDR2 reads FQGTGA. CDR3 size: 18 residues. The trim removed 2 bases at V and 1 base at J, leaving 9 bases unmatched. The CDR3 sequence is CASSLVVAGASSYNEQFF. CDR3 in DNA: TGTGCCAGCAGCTTAGTGGTAGCGGGAGCATCTTCCTACAATGAGCAGTTCTTC.

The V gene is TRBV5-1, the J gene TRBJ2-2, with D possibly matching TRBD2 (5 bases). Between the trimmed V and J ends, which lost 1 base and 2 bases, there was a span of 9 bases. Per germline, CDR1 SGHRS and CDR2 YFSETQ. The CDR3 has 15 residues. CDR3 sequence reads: CASSLPRENTGELFF. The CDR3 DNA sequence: TGCGCCAGCAGCTTGCCCCGGGAAAACACCGGGGAGCTGTTTTTT. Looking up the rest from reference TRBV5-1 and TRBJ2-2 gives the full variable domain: KAGVTQTPRYLIKTRGQQVTLSCSPISGHRSVSWYQQTPGQGLQFLFEYFSETQRNKGNFPGRFSGRQFSNSRSEMNVSTLELGDSALYLCASSLPRENTGELFFGEGSRLTVL.

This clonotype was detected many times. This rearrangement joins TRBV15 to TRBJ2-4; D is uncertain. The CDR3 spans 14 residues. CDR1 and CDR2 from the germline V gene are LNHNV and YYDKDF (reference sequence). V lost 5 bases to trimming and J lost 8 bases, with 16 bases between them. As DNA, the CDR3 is TGTGCCACCAGCGTCCCATCCGGTAGTGACATTCAGTACTTC. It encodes CATSVPSGSDIQYF.

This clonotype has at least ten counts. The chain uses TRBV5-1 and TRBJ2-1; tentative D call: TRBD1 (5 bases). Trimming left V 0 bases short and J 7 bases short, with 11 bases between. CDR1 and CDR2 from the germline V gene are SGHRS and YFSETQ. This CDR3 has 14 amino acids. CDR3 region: CASSLDRNVNEQFF. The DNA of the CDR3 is TGCGCCAGCAGCTTGGACAGGAACGTTAATGAGCAGTTCTTC.

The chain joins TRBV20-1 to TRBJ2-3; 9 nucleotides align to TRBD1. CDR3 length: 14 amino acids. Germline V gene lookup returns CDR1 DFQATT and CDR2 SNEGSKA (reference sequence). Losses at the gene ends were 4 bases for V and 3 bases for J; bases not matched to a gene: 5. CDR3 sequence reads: CSATRGTGTDTQYF. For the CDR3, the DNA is TGCAGTGCTACACGAGGGACAGGGACAGATACGCAGTATTTT.

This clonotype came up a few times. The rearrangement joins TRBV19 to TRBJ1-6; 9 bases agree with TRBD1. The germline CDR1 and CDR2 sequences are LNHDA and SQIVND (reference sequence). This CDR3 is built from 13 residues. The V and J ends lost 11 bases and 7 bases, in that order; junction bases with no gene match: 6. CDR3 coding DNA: TGTGCCGCCGTGGGGACAGGGAATTCACCCCTCCACTTT. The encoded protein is CAAVGTGNSPLHF.

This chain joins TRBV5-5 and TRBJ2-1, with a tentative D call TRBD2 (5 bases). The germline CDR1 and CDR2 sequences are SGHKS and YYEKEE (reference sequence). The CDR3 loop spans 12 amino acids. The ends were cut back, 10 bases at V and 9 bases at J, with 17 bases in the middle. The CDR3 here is CAVPGITSEQFF. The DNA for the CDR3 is TGTGCCGTTCCCGGGATTACCAGTGAGCAGTTCTTC.

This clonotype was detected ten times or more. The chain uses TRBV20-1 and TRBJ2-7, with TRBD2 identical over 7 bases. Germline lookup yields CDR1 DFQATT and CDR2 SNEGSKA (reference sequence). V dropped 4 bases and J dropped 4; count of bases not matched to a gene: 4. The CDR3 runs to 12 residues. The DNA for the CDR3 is TGCAGTGCTAAGGCGGGAGTGTACGAGCAGTACTTC. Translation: CSAKAGVYEQYF.

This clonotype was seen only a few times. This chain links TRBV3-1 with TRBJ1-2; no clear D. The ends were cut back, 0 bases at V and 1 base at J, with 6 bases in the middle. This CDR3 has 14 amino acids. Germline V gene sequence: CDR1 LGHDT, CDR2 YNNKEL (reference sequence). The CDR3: CASSQDRYNYGYTF. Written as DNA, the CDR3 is TGTGCCAGCAGCCAAGATCGCTATAACTATGGCTACACCTTC.

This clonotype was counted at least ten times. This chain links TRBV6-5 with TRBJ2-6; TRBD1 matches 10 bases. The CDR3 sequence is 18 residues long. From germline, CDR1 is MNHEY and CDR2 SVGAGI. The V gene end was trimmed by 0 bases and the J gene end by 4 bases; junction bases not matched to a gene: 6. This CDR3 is CASSYSTGGASGANVLTF. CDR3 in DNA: TGTGCCAGCAGTTACTCGACAGGGGGCGCGTCGGGGGCCAACGTCCTGACTTTC.

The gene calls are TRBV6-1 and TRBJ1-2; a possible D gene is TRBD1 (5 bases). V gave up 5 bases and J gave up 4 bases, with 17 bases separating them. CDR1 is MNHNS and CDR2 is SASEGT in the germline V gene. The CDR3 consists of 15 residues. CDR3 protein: CASSLGQGPLYGYTF. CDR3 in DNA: TGTGCCAGCAGTCTGGGGCAGGGCCCTCTCTATGGCTACACCTTC.